The TCR beta chain described here comes from a study of control samples from healthy donors and cancer patients. The protocol was immunoSEQ multiplex PCR, while the TCRdb copy is restricted to in-frame clones and leaves out a portion. The sample yields about 98,000 clones, 70% to 80% seen once. This CDR3 region has 14 residues. The germline V gene has CDR1 MNHEY and CDR2 SVGAGI. V shed 6 bases and J shed 6 bases, with 17 bases lying between them. This clone was observed a few times. The chain is built from TRBV6-5 and TRBJ1-1, with a weak D call TRBD1 (6 bases). The clonotype was recovered from a woman aged 25 to 45 in good health. Sequenced sample: blood. In nucleotides, the CDR3 is TGTGCCAGCAGAAACCAAGGGGGTATGGCTGAAGCTTTCTTT. Its protein product is CASRNQGGMAEAFF.